The 17 T cell receptor beta chains below were found in one sample sequenced in a study of cytomegalovirus exposure and HLA in healthy donors. PCR primers comprised 60 Vbeta and 13 Jbeta primers. Data came from immunoSEQ multiplex PCR; TCRdb stores just in-frame clones and leaves some out. The data hold around 150,000 clones, with over 65% observed a single time. The sequenced sample consisted of PBMCs. The receptors stem from a man in his forties in good health and CMV-seropositive.

V usage is TRBV2 and J usage is TRBJ1-5; TRBD1 is a possible D gene (5 bases). The CDR3 is 14 residues long. V shed 6 bases and J shed 2 bases, with 11 bases lying between them. CDR1 SNHLY and CDR2 FYNNEI come from the germline V gene. The DNA for the CDR3 is TGTGCCAGCAGCGACAGCCATGGCAATCAGCCCCAGCATTTT. This translates into CASSDSHGNQPQHF.

This clone has just a few counts. The CDR3 sequence is CASSSQGAWYGYTF. The CDR3 nucleotides are TGTGCCAGCAGCTCTCAGGGGGCCTGGTATGGCTACACCTTC. This chain links TRBV5-6 with TRBJ1-2; 8 bases line up with TRBD1. The germline V gene encodes CDR1 SGHDT and CDR2 YYEEEE. V lost 3 bases, J lost 5 bases, and 6 bases stayed unmatched. The CDR3 sequence is 14 residues long.

V gene TRBV5-8 combines with J gene TRBJ2-7, with 8 bases aligning to TRBD1. The V gene end was trimmed by 5 bases and the J gene end by 7 bases; junction bases not matched to a gene: 11. In germline, CDR1 is SGHTS, CDR2 YDEGEE. The CDR3 consists of 14 residues. The CDR3 region is CASSYYRGVREQYF. The CDR3, as DNA: TGTGCCAGCAGTTATTACAGGGGGGTTAGGGAGCAGTACTTC.

This rearrangement joins TRBV6-1 to TRBJ1-3; no clear D gene. CDR1 is MNHNS and CDR2 is SASEGT in the germline V gene. Trimming stripped 4 bases from V and 14 bases from J, with 15 bases between. The CDR3 runs 12 residues. The CDR3 sequence is CASSVGFGFLYF. DNA for the CDR3: TGTGCCAGCAGTGTTGGCTTCGGGTTCCTATATTTT.

This clone was picked up a small number of times. CDR3 amino acids: CAWGGSGEKLFF. The CDR3 nucleotides are TGTGCCTGGGGGGGGAGCGGTGAAAAACTGTTTTTT. The chain is built from TRBV30 and TRBJ1-4, with D perhaps matching TRBD1 (5 bases). The CDR3 is 12 residues long. CDR1 is GTSNPN and CDR2 is SVGIG in the germline V gene (reference sequence). The V and J ends lost 5 bases and 7 bases respectively, with 11 bases between them.

The genes are TRBV7-3 and TRBJ2-1; 9 nucleotides align to TRBD1. Germline lookup yields CDR1 SGHTA and CDR2 FQGTGA. The CDR3 covers 14 residues. After removal of 8 bases from V and 5 bases from J, the junction contained 7 bases not matched to a gene. The CDR3 is CASGRTGGNNEQFF. DNA of the CDR3: TGTGCCAGCGGAAGAACAGGGGGCAACAATGAGCAGTTCTTC.

The chain is built from TRBV7-6 and TRBJ2-2; D gene ambiguous. The length of the CDR3 is 14 residues. CDR1 is SGHVS and CDR2 is FNYEAQ in the germline V gene. Trimming pared 3 bases from V and 6 bases from J, leaving 11 bases between. The DNA of the CDR3 is TGTGCCAGCAGCTTGATTGACATTCCCGGGGAGCTGTTTTTT. It translates to CASSLIDIPGELFF.

The chain links TRBV19 to TRBJ1-2; D may be TRBD1 (5 bases). This CDR3 is built from 15 residues. Deletions cut 6 bases from V and 3 bases from J, with 17 bases between. The germline V gene encodes CDR1 LNHDA and CDR2 SQIVND (reference sequence). In nucleotides, the CDR3 is TGTGCCAGTAGAATAACGGGGGTACAGGACTATGGCTACACCTTC. This encodes CASRITGVQDYGYTF.

The genes are TRBV4-2 and TRBJ2-5; 8 bases fit TRBD2. The CDR3 runs to 17 residues. V shed 1 base and J 1 base; nucleotides not matched to a gene: 8. Germline CDR1 LGHNA, CDR2 YNFKEQ. In nucleotides, the CDR3 is TGTGCCAGCAGCCAAGTTAGTTCCAGCGGGGGCCAAGAGACCCAGTACTTC. The encoded protein is CASSQVSSSGGQETQYF.

This clone was observed a handful of times. The chain uses TRBV7-3 and TRBJ2-5; 7 nucleotides line up with TRBD2. J was trimmed by 2 bases and V by 5 bases; bases with no gene match: 8. This CDR3 has 15 residues. Germline V lookup: CDR1 SGHTA, CDR2 FQGTGA. The CDR3 bases are TGTGCCAGCAGCCCCACGGGGGGTAGGCAAGAGACCCAGTACTTC. This codes for CASSPTGGRQETQYF.

V usage is TRBV6-6 and J usage is TRBJ2-3; D is perhaps TRBD2 (6 bases). Deletions cut 5 bases from V and 2 bases from J, with 11 bases between. The CDR3 sequence is 14 residues long. Per germline, CDR1 MNHNY and CDR2 SVGAGI (reference sequence). CDR3: CASSLAGSTDTQYF. DNA of the CDR3: TGTGCCAGCAGTCTGGCGGGGTCCACAGATACGCAGTATTTT.

The chain has TRBV15 and TRBJ1-2; no reliable D call. The germline V gene has CDR1 LNHNV and CDR2 YYDKDF (reference sequence). This CDR3 is built from 15 residues. V was trimmed by 0 bases and J by 1 base, leaving 9 bases between them. The CDR3 here is CATSRDRWLNYGYTF. As DNA, the CDR3 is TGTGCCACCAGCAGAGATCGTTGGCTTAACTATGGCTACACCTTC.

The chain couples TRBV30 to TRBJ1-1; 8 bases are shared with TRBD1. The CDR3 consists of 12 residues. The V and J ends lost 1 base and 9 bases, in that order; junction bases with no gene match: 4. CDR1 and CDR2 (germline): GTSNPN, SVGIG (reference sequence). Written as DNA, the CDR3 is TGTGCCTGGAGTGGCCGGGACAGGAAAGCTTTCTTT. It translates to CAWSGRDRKAFF.

V usage is TRBV6-6 and J usage is TRBJ1-5, with D unresolved. Germline CDR1 and CDR2: MNHNY and SVGAGI (reference sequence). The CDR3 extends over 13 amino acids. Between the trimmed V and J ends, which lost 6 bases and 3 bases, there was a span of 9 bases. This chain's CDR3 is CASRRLDNQPQHF. CDR3 sequence (DNA): TGTGCCAGCAGGCGGCTCGACAATCAGCCCCAGCATTTT.

This chain links TRBV7-3 with TRBJ2-5; 7 positions agree with TRBD1. V was clipped by 1 base and J by 4 bases; unmatched bases: 15. The CDR3 is made up of 18 amino acids. Germline V gives CDR1 SGHTA, CDR2 FQGTGA. The CDR3 sequence: CASSLIGKTGKLGETQYF. Here the CDR3 DNA reads TGTGCCAGCAGCTTAATTGGGAAGACAGGGAAGCTCGGAGAGACCCAGTACTTC.

The V and J genes are TRBV10-3 and TRBJ1-6, with D uncertain. Trimming took off 4 bases at V and 5 bases at J, with 9 bases between the two ends. The CDR3 consists of 14 residues. Looked up from germline, CDR1 is ENHRY and CDR2 is SYGVKD. The CDR3 sequence: CAISATADNSPLHF. In DNA, the CDR3 is TGTGCCATCAGTGCCACAGCCGATAATTCACCCCTCCACTTT.

J is TRBJ2-1 and V is TRBV10-3; TRBD2 matches at 12 bases. Germline V CDR1 and CDR2: ENHRY, SYGVKD. Trimming cost V 4 bases and J 7 bases; bases outside gene matches: 11. The CDR3 runs to 17 residues. CDR3 bases: TGTGCCATCAGTGGCACTAGCGGGGGGCCGATAGGGAATGAGCAGTTCTTC. Translating gives CAISGTSGGPIGNEQFF.